This TCR beta chain was recovered during a study of shared clonotypes between healthy human individuals. This clone has just a few counts. Its antigen is not known. Additional DNA sequences in this sample encode the identical CDR3. Regarding the study as a whole: For naive CD4 cells, roughly 5.5% of clonotypes were shared across a few donors.

Assay used: immunoSEQ multiplex PCR; TCRdb lists only in-frame clones, some missing. This repertoire shows 2 million to 2.5 million clones, more than 90% found once; its top ten account for approximately 0.13%. Trimming removed 0 bases at V and 0 bases at J, with 2 bases between. From germline, CDR1 is ENHRY and CDR2 SYGVKD. There are 13 residues in the CDR3. The material sequenced was naive CD4+ T cells sorted from blood. Regarding subset: CD45RA+ positively selected. The TCR was taken from a man between 18 and 29 years old in good health. The chain employs TRBV10-3 and TRBJ1-1; D gene ambiguous. The chain's CDR3 is CAISESLNTEAFF. The CDR3 DNA is TGTGCCATCAGTGAGTCGTTGAACACTGAAGCTTTCTTT.